This TCR beta chain was profiled in a study of T-cell reconstitution after alpha-beta-depleted transplantation in children (TCRdb year 2016). About the full investigation: The study quantitatively tracked T-cell immune reconstitution after TCRalphabeta/CD19-depleted allogeneic hematopoietic cell transplantation in children using TCR repertoire profiling.

CDR1 and CDR2 were assigned from the germline V gene as SGHRS and YFSETQ. The CDR3 runs 18 residues from the cysteine to the phenylalanine. Kept here is only the CDR3 DNA, which spans 54 bases and is read in frame from base 1. V is cut by 3 bases and J by 0 bases, and the space between the germline ends is 21 bases. Library creation used PCR. The instrument was an Illumina HiSeq 2500. To normalize quantification of the TCRbeta repertoire, the TCR libraries were built with molecular barcoding that relied on unique molecular identifiers. TCRdb reanalyzed the raw reads on its own, using fastp at Q25 for trimming and MiXCR for clone calling, and kept in-frame beta chains. When rows share a CDR3 protein, they turn into one entry using the most common DNA and genes. For this sample there are 780,000 or so distinct CDR3 sequences; approximately 15% appear just once. The ten largest clonotypes hold about 4.6% of the sample.

This clonotype has just a few counts. No cognate antigen has been identified for it. No much larger clonotype is one base removed from it; base qualities were not supplied. The intended sense of this specimen's treatment or condition label: allogeneic hematopoietic cell transplantation with graft depleted of TCRalphabeta T cells and CD19 B cells. The children who served as transplant recipients had been given grafts of TCRalphabeta/CD19-depleted allogeneic hematopoietic cells. Broader findings and caveats from the paper: In some patients, high TCRbeta diversity at day 60 was attributed to recipient T cells and intrathymic progenitors that had survived conditioning. The apparently early alphabetaT-cell count recovery about two months after transplant was reportedly dependent on only several hundred rapidly expanded clones derived from non-depleted graft cells. Over subsequent months, a decline in hyperexpanded clone frequencies was noted, and after one year, T-cell counts and TCRbeta diversity were mostly ascribed to newly produced T cells.

This TCR came from a male patient under 18 who had a stem cell transplant for acute lymphoblastic leukemia, so the T cells may come from the graft donor. The chain couples TRBV5-1 to TRBJ2-5; a tentative D call is TRBD2 (5 bases match). The material sequenced was PBMCs, mostly from graft donor cells, taken 360 days after TCRalphabeta/CD19-depleted stem cell transplant. The CDR3 is CASSSTPLQRRNQETQYF. The DNA reads TGCGCCAGCAGCTCTACCCCCCTTCAGCGGCGTAACCAAGAGACCCAGTACTTC. The entire variable domain, with the stretches around the CDR3 drawn from the reference TRBV5-1 and TRBJ2-5 proteins, is KAGVTQTPRYLIKTRGQQVTLSCSPISGHRSVSWYQQTPGQGLQFLFEYFSETQRNKGNFPGRFSGRQFSNSRSEMNVSTLELGDSALYLCASSSTPLQRRNQETQYFGPGTRLLVL.